This TCR beta chain was captured in a study of early T cells in non-severe SARS-CoV-2 infection. V gave up 4 bases and J gave up 7 bases, with 18 bases separating them. There are 16 residues in the CDR3. The V gene's germline CDR1 is SGHRS and CDR2 YFSETQ. The library protocol tagged individual cDNA molecules with unique molecular identifiers. MiXCR, applied by TCRdb to the 5' RACE reads, yields one record per CDR3 protein. The repertoire consists of around 35,000 distinct CDR3 sequences, with 5.5% to 7% occurring once and the leading ten covering roughly 4.5%. This clonotype has at least ten counts. This chain connects TRBV5-1 to TRBJ1-6; the D gene is possibly TRBD1 (6 bases). The source is an adult who was a healthcare worker with PCR-confirmed SARS-CoV-2 infection or an uninfected control (not recorded which). The sample consisted of whole blood. CDR3 protein: CASSLDPGAENSPLHF. CDR3 coding DNA: TGCGCCAGCAGCCTTGATCCGGGGGCGGAAAATTCACCCCTCCACTTT. Looking up the rest from reference TRBV5-1 and TRBJ1-6 gives the full variable domain: KAGVTQTPRYLIKTRGQQVTLSCSPISGHRSVSWYQQTPGQGLQFLFEYFSETQRNKGNFPGRFSGRQFSNSRSEMNVSTLELGDSALYLCASSLDPGAENSPLHFGNGTRLTVT.